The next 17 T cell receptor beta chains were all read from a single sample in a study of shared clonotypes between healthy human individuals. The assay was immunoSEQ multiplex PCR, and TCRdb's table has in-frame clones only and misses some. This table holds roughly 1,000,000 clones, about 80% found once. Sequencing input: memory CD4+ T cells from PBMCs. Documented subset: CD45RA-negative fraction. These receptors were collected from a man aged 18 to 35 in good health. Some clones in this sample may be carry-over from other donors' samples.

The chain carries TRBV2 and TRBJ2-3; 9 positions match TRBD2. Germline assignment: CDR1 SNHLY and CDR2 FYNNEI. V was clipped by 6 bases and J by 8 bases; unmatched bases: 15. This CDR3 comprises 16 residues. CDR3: CASRRGGPLQPSTQYF. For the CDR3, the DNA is TGTGCCAGCAGGCGGGGGGGGCCCCTTCAACCTAGTACGCAGTATTTT.

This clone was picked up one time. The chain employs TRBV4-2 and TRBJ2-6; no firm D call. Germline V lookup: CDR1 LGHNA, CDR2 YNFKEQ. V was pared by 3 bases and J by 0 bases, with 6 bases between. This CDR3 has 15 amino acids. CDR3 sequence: CASSQGYSGANVLTF. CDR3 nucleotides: TGTGCCAGCAGCCAGGGCTACTCTGGGGCCAACGTCCTGACTTTC.

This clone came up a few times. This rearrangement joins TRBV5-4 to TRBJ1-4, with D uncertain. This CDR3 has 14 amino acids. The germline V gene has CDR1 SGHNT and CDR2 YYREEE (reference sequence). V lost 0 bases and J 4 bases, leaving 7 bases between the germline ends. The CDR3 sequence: CASSLDGYNEKLFF. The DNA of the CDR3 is TGTGCCAGCAGCTTGGACGGATATAATGAAAAACTGTTTTTT.

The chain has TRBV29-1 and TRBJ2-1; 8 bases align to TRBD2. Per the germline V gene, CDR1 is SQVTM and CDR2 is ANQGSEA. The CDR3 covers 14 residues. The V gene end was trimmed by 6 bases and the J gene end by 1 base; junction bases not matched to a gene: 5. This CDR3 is CSVASGRSYNEQFF. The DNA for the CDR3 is TGCAGCGTCGCAAGCGGGAGATCCTACAATGAGCAGTTCTTC.

The CDR3 loop reads CASSPPVGFPYVSPNGYTF. The CDR3 DNA reads TGTGCCAGCAGCCCCCCCGTAGGGTTCCCATACGTCTCACCAAATGGCTACACCTTC. The chain uses TRBV5-6 and TRBJ1-2; the D is unclear. V was pared by 4 bases and J by 6 bases, with 31 bases between. This CDR3 contains 19 residues. The germline V gene has CDR1 SGHDT and CDR2 YYEEEE.

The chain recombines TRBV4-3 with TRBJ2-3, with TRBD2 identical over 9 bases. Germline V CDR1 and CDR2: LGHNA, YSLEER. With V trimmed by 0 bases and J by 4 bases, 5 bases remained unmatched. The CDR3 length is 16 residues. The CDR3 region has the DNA TGCGCCAGCAGCCAAGATTGGGCGGGAGGGTCAGATACGCAGTATTTT. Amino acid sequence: CASSQDWAGGSDTQYF.

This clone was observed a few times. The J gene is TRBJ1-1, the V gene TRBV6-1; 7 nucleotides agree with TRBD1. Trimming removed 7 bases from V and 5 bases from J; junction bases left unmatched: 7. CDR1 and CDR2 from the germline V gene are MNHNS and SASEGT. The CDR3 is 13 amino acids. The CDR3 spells CASTRQGWTEAFF. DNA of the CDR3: TGTGCCAGCACAAGACAGGGTTGGACTGAAGCTTTCTTT.

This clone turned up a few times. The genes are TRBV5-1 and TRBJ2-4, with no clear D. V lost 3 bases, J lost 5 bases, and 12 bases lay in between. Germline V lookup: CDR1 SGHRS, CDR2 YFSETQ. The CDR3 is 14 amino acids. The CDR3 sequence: CASSSSTTENIQYF. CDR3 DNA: TGCGCCAGCAGCTCCTCTACTACGGAAAACATTCAGTACTTC.

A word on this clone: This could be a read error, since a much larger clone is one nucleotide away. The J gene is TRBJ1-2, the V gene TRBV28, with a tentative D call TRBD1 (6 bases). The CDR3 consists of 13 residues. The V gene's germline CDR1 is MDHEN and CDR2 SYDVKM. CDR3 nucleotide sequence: TGTGCCAGCAGCCTACAGGGCGTTTATGGCTACGCCTTC. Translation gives CASSLQGVYGYAF.

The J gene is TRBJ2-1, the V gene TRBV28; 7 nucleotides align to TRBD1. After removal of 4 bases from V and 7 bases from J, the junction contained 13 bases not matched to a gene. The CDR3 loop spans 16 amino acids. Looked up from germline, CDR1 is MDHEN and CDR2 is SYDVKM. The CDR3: CASSSFGDSRLNEQFF. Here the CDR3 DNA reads TGTGCCAGCAGTTCTTTCGGGGACAGCAGACTTAATGAGCAGTTCTTC.

The CDR3 spells CASSLDRGADTQYF. The CDR3 DNA reads as TGTGCCAGCAGCTTAGATCGGGGTGCAGATACGCAGTATTTT. The chain joins TRBV7-3 to TRBJ2-3; perhaps TRBD2 as D (5 bases). Trimming pared 2 bases from V and 4 bases from J, leaving 10 bases between. The CDR3 is 14 residues long. Germline-derived CDR1 and CDR2 are SGHTA and FQGTGA.

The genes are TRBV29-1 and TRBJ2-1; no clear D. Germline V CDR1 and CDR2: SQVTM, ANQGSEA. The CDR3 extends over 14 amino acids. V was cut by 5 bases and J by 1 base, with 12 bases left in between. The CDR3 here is CSVSLTLSYNEQFF. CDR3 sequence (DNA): TGCAGCGTTTCCCTCACGTTATCCTACAATGAGCAGTTCTTC.

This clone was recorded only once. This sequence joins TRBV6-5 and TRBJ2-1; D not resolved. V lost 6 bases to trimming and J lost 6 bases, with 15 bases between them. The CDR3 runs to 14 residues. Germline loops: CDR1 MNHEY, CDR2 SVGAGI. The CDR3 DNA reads TGTGCCAGCAGGCTATCTGAGGCTGCCAATGAGCAGTTCTTC. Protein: CASRLSEAANEQFF.

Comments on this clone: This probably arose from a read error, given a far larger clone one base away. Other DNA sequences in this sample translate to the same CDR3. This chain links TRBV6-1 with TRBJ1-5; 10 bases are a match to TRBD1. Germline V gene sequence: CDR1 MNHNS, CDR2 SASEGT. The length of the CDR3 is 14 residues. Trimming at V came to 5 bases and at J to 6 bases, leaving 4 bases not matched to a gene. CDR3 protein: CASSRDRGGQPQHF. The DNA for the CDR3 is TGTGCCAGCAGTCGGGACAGGGGAGGTCAGCCCCAGCATTTT.

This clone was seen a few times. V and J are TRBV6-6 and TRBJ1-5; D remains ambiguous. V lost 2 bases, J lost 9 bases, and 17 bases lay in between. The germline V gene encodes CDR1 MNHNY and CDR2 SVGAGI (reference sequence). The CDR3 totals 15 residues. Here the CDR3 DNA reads TGTGCCAGCAGTTACGCGGGAACAGACGGCTGGCCCCAGCATTTT. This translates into CASSYAGTDGWPQHF.

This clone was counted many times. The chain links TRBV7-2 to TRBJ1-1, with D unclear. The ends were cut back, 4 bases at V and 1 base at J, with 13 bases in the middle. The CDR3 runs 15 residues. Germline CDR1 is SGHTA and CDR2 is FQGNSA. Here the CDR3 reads CASSYRRGRNTEAFF. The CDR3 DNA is TGTGCCAGCAGCTACCGGAGAGGGAGGAACACTGAAGCTTTCTTT.

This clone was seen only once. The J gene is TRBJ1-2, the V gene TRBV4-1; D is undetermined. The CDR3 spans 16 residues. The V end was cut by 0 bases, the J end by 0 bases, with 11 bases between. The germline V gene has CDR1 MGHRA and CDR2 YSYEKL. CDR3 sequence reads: CASSQDRASSNYGYTF. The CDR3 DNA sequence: TGCGCCAGCAGCCAAGATAGGGCCAGCTCTAACTATGGCTACACCTTC.